This paragraph covers one T cell receptor (beta chain) sequence. Its antigen remains undetermined. Qualities for individual bases were not recorded, and no much larger clone is one base off. The receptor library was made with PCR. The reads were generated on an Illumina HiSeq 2500. To reduce PCR and sequencing biases, unique molecular identifiers were incorporated into the TCR beta cDNA libraries. Per 1 to 10 million input T cells, some 500,000 cDNA molecules were obtained, such that each molecule approximated one T cell. The same protocol used for the earlier healthy control dataset was applied to prepare and sequence the patient libraries. Samples belonging to the same batch were prepared together, multiplexed and sequenced on a shared HiSeq lane. Under the source paper's analysis protocol: MIGEC was used to process the raw barcoded reads, and molecular identifier groups with only a single read were discarded before consensus assembly and CDR3 extraction. VDJtools was used for post-analysis of the clonotype tables, and diversity was normalized by down-sampling every dataset to the size of the smallest sample. In repertoire overlap clustering, CDR3 amino acid sequences, but not nucleotide sequences, were matched to correct batch-related cross-sample contamination. In TCRdb, the public reads were trimmed at Q25 with fastp and aligned with MiXCR, with productive beta chains retained. Rows are unified per CDR3 protein, each entry keeping the most common DNA and genes. The V and J calls come from TCRdb's annotation, not from the publication. The sample table records roughly 800,000 distinct CDR3 sequences; approximately 57% of these occur just once. Approximately 4.5% of the sample is in the top ten clones.

TCR beta repertoires were profiled from peripheral blood of roughly 13 young patients with multiple sclerosis to demonstrate the VDJtools post-analysis software. The multiple sclerosis patients were children and adolescents ranging in age from roughly 6 to 16 years. This sample is drawn from a study of post-analysis software for immune sequencing data (dated by TCRdb to 2015 to 2017). Notes on the research overall: Recorded disease courses included relapsing-remitting, secondary progressive and progressive-relapsing multiple sclerosis, with some patients lacking subtype annotation. The patient repertoires were set against ten to eleven previously published healthy control repertoires from donors whose ages ranged from roughly 6 to 27 years. A subset of samples was prepared in parallel using single-end sample barcoding, then pooled and co-amplified after Illumina adapter ligation.

From cysteine to phenylalanine, the CDR3 is 20 amino acids long. The DNA shown is the 60-base CDR3, in frame from base 1. After removal of 6 bases from V and 4 bases from J, the junction retains 21 bases not matched to a gene. In the germline V gene, CDR1 corresponds to SGHTA and CDR2 to FQGNSA. Overall results and qualifications from the work: The multiple sclerosis patient group was slightly younger than the control group. Four to six TRBV segments, including TRBV5-6, TRBV5-1 and TRBV20-1, were significantly more frequent in patients than controls. Normalized Chao1 diversity was significantly lower in multiple sclerosis patients than controls, suggesting substantial peripheral T-cell clonal expansion. Direct clustering with F measure revealed strong co-clustering of samples prepared in the same batch, which led to a batch-effect correction.

The receptor's source is a girl aged 5-17 years with multiple sclerosis. This chain is built from TRBV7-2 and TRBJ1-2; 12 central nucleotides agree with TRBD1. Material for sequencing was blood. For the CDR3, the sequence is CASRSENPGTGGPTSYGYTF. Here is the DNA: TGTGCCAGCAGGTCGGAAAACCCCGGGACAGGGGGCCCCACGAGCTATGGCTACACCTTC.